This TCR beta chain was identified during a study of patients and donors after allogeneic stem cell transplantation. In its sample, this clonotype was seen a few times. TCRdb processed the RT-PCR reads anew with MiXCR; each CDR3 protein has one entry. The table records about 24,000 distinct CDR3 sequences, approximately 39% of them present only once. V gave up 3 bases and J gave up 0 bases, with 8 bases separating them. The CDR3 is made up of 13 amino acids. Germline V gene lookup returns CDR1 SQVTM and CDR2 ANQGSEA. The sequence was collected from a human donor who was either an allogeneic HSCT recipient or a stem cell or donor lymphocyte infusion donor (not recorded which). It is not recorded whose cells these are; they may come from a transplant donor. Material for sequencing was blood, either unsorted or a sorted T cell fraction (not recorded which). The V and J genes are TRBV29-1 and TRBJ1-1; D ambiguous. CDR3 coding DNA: TGCAGCGTTGAGGACGGATTGAACACTGAAGCTTTCTTT. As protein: CSVEDGLNTEAFF.